The rows below give T cell receptor beta chains drawn from one sample of a study of cytomegalovirus exposure and HLA in healthy donors. Sequencing used immunoSEQ multiplex PCR; TCRdb keeps in-frame clones, though not all of them. The repertoire holds some 150,000 clones, with roughly 80% as singletons. The sample comprised PBMCs. These receptors were obtained from a woman aged 40 to 50 in good health and CMV-seronegative. CDR3s include the opening cysteine and the closing phenylalanine or tryptophan. D genes are given only for firm matches. Clone sizes are given selectively: once, few, many, or a class where the clone is expanded.

j_call d_call cdr3_length clone_size v_call cdr3_nt cdr3_aa
TRBJ2-1 . 14 . TRBV5-1 TGCGCCAGCAGATTGAACGTCAGGGATCTTTCCATGTTCTTC CASRLNVRDLSMFF
TRBJ2-7 . 14 . TRBV10-3 TGTGCCATCAGTGTCGGGGGGCGCCCCTACGAGCAGTACTTC CAISVGGRPYEQYF
TRBJ2-1 TRBD1 16 once TRBV27 TGTGCCAGCAGTTTATGGGACAGCCGAGGTGACAATGAGCAGTTCTTC CASSLWDSRGDNEQFF
TRBJ2-1 . 15 . TRBV19 TGTGCCAGTAGTATAGATATCAGCGGTTACAATGAGCAGTTCTTC CASSIDISGYNEQFF
TRBJ2-7 TRBD2 14 . TRBV19 TGTGCCAGTACAGTAGCGGGGGGGAACTACGAGCAGTACTTC CASTVAGGNYEQYF
TRBJ2-7 . 13 . TRBV6-1 TGTGCCAGCAGTGAAGACTACCTCTACGAGCAGTACTTC CASSEDYLYEQYF
TRBJ1-3 . 15 once TRBV25-1 TGTGCCAGCAGTGAAATAGCAGGGGTCGGAAACACCATATATTTT CASSEIAGVGNTIYF
TRBJ2-7 TRBD2 15 few TRBV7-8 TGTGCCAGCAGTCCCGGGACTAGCGGGACCTACGAGCAGTACTTC CASSPGTSGTYEQYF
TRBJ1-6 . 19 few TRBV9 TGTGCCAGCAGCGTAGAGAAGAGGGAAGACGGCTCCTATAATTCACCCCTCCACTTT CASSVEKREDGSYNSPLHF
TRBJ1-5 . 15 . TRBV10-2 TGCGCCAGCAGTGAGCAGTCCCAGGCCAATCAGCCCCAGCATTTT CASSEQSQANQPQHF
TRBJ1-2 TRBD1 15 . TRBV28 TGTGCCAGCAGTTATCGGGGGACAGTAAGCTATGGCTACACCTTC CASSYRGTVSYGYTF
TRBJ1-1 . 16 . TRBV27 TGTGCCAGCAGCCATTCCCACAGGGCGGTTGACACTGAAGCTTTCTTT CASSHSHRAVDTEAFF
TRBJ2-7 . 13 few TRBV4-1 TGCGCCAGCAGCCCAGGTAATTCCTACGAGCAGTACTTC CASSPGNSYEQYF
TRBJ2-7 . 14 . TRBV28 TGTGCCAGCAGTTTAGGAGCCACCCCCAAGCGGCAGTACTTC CASSLGATPKRQYF
TRBJ2-7 TRBD1 15 . TRBV6-6 TGTGCCAGCAGTCGTACCGGGACAGGGCAACGTGGGGAGTACTTC CASSRTGTGQRGEYF
TRBJ1-1 . 15 . TRBV10-2 TGCGCCAGCAGTGACGGAGGGAGGGGTACCCCTGAAGCTTTCTTT CASSDGGRGTPEAFF